The T cell receptor (beta chain) under discussion was sequenced for a study of T-cell reconstitution after alpha-beta-depleted transplantation in children. Whole-study results and caveats: Fresh T-cell production supplied most of the T-cell counts and diversity seen one year after transplant. As was reported, about two months after transplant, alpha-beta T cells came from several hundred expanded graft clones. Some patients' high day-60 TCRbeta diversity was attributed to recipient cells surviving conditioning.

The CDR3 length is 13 residues. Germline CDR1 DFQATT, CDR2 SNEGSKA (reference sequence). V lost 6 bases and J 9 bases, leaving 15 bases between the germline ends. TCRbeta library preparation incorporated unique molecular identifiers. From the PCR reads, TCRdb called clonotypes with MiXCR, one entry per CDR3 protein. The repertoire holds about 460,000 distinct CDR3 sequences, with about an eighth as singletons. This clonotype showed up just a few times. Its specificity is not known. V usage is TRBV20-1 and J usage is TRBJ1-6, with a weak D call TRBD1 (6 bases). The sequencing here drew on PBMCs, mostly from graft donor cells, taken 180 days after TCRalphabeta/CD19-depleted stem cell transplant. This receptor was obtained from a female patient aged 2-9 years who had a stem cell transplant for aplastic anemia, so the T cells may come from the graft donor. The CDR3, as DNA: TGCAGTGCCACCGGTACAGGGACTTCACCCCTCCACTTT. Amino acids: CSATGTGTSPLHF.